This is a list of T cell receptor beta chains from one sample in a study of T cell repertoires in cytomegalovirus infection. TCRdb used MiXCR to reprocess the reads, holding one entry per CDR3 protein. The table lists approximately 500,000 distinct CDR3 sequences, about 15% of them singletons. Sequenced input: CD8+ T cells from PBMCs. The receptors shown here come from a human donor in good health (CMV status not recorded). Some clones in this sample may be carry-over from other donors' samples. Both conserved end residues are trimmed from each CDR3. The D gene is left open where the match is weak.

v_call,j_call,d_call,cdr3_aa
TRBV12-3/TRBV12-4,TRBJ1-1,-,ASSLVGGDTEAF
TRBV28,TRBJ1-5,-,ASSLPMSREMASNQPQH
TRBV19,TRBJ2-1,TRBD2,ASSPPGLAGGLHEQF
TRBV5-1,TRBJ1-1,TRBD1,ASGGQGNTEAF
TRBV12-5,TRBJ2-2,TRBD1,ASGLPQGAGELF
TRBV20-1,TRBJ2-4,-,SARDPYADIQY
TRBV7-6,TRBJ2-5,-,ASSRPGPQETQY
TRBV7-9,TRBJ1-2,-,ASSSLPWRTNYGYT
TRBV13,TRBJ2-5,-,ASSSWTVETQY
TRBV4-1,TRBJ1-1,-,ASSPLSGGVVEAF
TRBV9,TRBJ2-1,-,ASSVDRVRPNEQF
TRBV24-1,TRBJ2-2,-,ATSDLSGTGELF
TRBV4-1,TRBJ2-1,-,ASSQGISGTPNNEQF
TRBV5-5,TRBJ1-4,-,ASSPESLIEKLF
TRBV18,TRBJ1-6,TRBD1,ASSNRDRDPYNSPLH
TRBV6-4,TRBJ1-5,-,ASSEPLTQPQH
TRBV5-6,TRBJ2-1,-,ASTPPLTGPYNEQF
TRBV5-4,TRBJ2-3,TRBD2,ASSTGPGLVTDTQY
TRBV29-1,TRBJ2-7,-,SVEGRGNEQY
TRBV7-9,TRBJ2-5,TRBD2,ASSSTSEYQETQY
TRBV7-2,TRBJ1-1,TRBD1,ASSLTRGYTEAF